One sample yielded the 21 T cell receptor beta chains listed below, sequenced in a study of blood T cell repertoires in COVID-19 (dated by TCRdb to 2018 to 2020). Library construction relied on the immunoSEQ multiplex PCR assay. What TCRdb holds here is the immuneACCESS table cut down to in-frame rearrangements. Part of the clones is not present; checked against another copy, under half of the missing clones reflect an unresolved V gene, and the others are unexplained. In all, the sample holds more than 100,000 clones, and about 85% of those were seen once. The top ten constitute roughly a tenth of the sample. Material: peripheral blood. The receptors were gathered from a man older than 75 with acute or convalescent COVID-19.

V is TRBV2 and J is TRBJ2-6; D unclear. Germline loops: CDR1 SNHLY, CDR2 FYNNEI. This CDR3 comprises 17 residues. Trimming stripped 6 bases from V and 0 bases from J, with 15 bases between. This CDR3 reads CASRQVSLGSGANVLTF. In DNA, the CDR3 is TGTGCCAGCAGGCAGGTATCCCTGGGCTCTGGGGCCAACGTCCTGACTTTC.

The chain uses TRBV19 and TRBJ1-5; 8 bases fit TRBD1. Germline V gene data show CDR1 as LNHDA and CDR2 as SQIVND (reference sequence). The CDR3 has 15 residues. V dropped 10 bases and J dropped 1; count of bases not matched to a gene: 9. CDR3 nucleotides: TGTGCCACCTCACTCTGGGACAGGAGCAATCAGCCCCAGCATTTT. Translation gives CATSLWDRSNQPQHF.

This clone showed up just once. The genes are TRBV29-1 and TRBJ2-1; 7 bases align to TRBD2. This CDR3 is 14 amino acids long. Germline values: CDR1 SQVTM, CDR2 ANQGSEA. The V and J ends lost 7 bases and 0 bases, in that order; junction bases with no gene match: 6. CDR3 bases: TGCAGCGGGGAGGGAGGTGGCTCCTACAATGAGCAGTTCTTC. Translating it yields CSGEGGGSYNEQFF.

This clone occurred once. CDR3 residues: CASTAGQASNQPQHF. CDR3 DNA sequence: TGTGCCAGTACCGCCGGACAGGCCAGCAATCAGCCCCAGCATTTT. The V and J genes are TRBV19 and TRBJ1-5; 7 nucleotides agree with TRBD1. CDR1 is LNHDA and CDR2 is SQIVND in the germline V gene (reference sequence). There are 15 residues in the CDR3. Unmatched junction bases numbered 7, after V lost 7 bases and J lost 1 base. Filled out from reference TRBV19 and TRBJ1-5, the complete variable domain reads DGGITQSPKYLFRKEGQNVTLSCEQNLNHDAMYWYRQDPGQGLRLIYYSQIVNDFQKGDIAEGYSVSREKKESFPLTVTSAQKNPTAFYLCASTAGQASNQPQHFGDGTRLSIL.

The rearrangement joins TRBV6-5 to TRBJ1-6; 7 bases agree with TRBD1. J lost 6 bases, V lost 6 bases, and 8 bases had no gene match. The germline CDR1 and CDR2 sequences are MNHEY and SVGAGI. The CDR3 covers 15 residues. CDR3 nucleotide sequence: TGTGCCAGCAGCCGCAACCGGGACAGTAATTCACCCCTCCACTTT. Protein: CASSRNRDSNSPLHF.

CDR3 DNA sequence: TGTGCCAGCAGAGAGCTGCGGGAGGGATACGAGCAGTACTTC. It translates to CASRELREGYEQYF. The V call is TRBV11-2, the J call TRBJ2-7, with TRBD2 matching 9 bases. Germline trimming cut 6 bases from V and 4 bases from J; bases unmatched to any gene: 7. This CDR3 contains 14 residues. CDR1 and CDR2 from the germline V gene are SGHAT and FQNNGV. Complete variable domain (other parts from reference TRBV11-2 and TRBJ2-7): EAGVAQSPRYKIIEKRQSVAFWCNPISGHATLYWYQQILGQGPKLLIQFQNNGVVDDSQLPKDRFSAERLKGVDSTLKIQPAKLEDSAVYLCASRELREGYEQYFGPGTRLTVT.

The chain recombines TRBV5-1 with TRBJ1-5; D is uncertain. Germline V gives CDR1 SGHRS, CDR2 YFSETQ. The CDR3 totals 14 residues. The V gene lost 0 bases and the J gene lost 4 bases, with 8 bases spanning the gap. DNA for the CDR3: TGCGCCAGCAGCTTGGGGACGGGAAATCAGCCCCAGCATTTT. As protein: CASSLGTGNQPQHF.

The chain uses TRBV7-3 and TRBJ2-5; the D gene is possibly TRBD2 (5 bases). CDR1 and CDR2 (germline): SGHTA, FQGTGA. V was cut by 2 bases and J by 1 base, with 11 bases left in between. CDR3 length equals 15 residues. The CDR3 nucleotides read TGTGCCAGCAGCTTATCTGCGGGCCCCCAAGAGACCCAGTACTTC. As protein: CASSLSAGPQETQYF.

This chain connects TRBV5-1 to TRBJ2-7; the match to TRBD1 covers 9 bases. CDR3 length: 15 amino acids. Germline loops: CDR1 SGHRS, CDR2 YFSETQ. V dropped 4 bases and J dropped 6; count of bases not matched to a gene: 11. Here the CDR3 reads CASSPGTGPLLEQYF. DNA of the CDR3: TGCGCCAGCAGCCCGGGGACAGGGCCCCTACTCGAGCAGTACTTC.

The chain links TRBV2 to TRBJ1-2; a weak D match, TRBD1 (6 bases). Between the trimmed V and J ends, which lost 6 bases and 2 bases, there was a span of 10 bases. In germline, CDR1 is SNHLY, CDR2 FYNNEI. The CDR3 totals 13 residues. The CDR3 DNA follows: TGTGCCAGCAGAGTTACAGGGAACTATGGCTACACCTTC. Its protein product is CASRVTGNYGYTF.

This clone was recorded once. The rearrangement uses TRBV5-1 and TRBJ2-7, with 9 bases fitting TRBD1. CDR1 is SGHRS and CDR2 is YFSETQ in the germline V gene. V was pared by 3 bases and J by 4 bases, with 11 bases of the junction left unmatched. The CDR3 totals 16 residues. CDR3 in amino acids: CASSSTSGTGTYEQYF. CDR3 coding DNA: TGCGCCAGCAGCTCCACCTCCGGGACAGGGACGTACGAGCAGTACTTC.

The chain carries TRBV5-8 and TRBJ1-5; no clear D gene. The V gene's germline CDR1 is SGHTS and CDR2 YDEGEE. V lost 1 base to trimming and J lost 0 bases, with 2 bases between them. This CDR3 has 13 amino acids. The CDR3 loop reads CASSLYSNQPQHF. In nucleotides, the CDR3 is TGTGCCAGCAGCTTGTATAGCAATCAGCCCCAGCATTTT.

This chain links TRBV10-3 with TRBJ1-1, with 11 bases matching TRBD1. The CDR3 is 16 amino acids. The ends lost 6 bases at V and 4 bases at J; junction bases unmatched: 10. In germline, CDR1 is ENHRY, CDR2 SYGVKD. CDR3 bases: TGTGCCATCAGGGAGGACAGGGGGCATTTTAGCACTGAAGCTTTCTTT. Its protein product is CAIREDRGHFSTEAFF.

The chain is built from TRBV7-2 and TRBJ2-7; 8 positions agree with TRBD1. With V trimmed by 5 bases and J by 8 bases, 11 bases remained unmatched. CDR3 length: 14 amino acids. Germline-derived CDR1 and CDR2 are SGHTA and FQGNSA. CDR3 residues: CASSTDRGPTKQYF. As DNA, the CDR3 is TGTGCCAGCAGCACCGACAGGGGTCCTACTAAGCAGTACTTC.

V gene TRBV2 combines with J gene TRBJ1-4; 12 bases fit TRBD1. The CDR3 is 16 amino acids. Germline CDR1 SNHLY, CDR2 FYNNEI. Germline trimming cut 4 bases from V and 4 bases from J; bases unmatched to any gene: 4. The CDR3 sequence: CASSGDRGRNNEKLFF. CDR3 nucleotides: TGTGCCAGCAGTGGGGACAGGGGGCGAAATAATGAAAAACTGTTTTTT.

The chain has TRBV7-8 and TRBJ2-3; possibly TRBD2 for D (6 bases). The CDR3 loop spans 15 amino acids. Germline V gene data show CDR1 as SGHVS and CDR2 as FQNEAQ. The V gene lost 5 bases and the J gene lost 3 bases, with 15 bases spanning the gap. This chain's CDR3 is CASSPRSGETDTQYF. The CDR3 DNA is TGTGCCAGCAGCCCGCGATCGGGGGAGACAGATACGCAGTATTTT.

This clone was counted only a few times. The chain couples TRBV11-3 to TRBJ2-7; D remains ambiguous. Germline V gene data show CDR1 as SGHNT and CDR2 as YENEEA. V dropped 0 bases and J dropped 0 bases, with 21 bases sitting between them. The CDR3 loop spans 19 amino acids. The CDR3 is CASSLDLRLSDPSSYEQYF. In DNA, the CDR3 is TGTGCCAGCAGCTTAGACTTGAGGCTATCGGATCCTAGCTCCTACGAGCAGTACTTC.

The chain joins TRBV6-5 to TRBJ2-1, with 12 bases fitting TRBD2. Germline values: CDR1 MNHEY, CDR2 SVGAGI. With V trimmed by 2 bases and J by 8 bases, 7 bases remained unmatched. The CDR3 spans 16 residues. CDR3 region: CASSYPSSGRADEQFF. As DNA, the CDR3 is TGTGCCAGCAGTTACCCCTCTAGCGGGAGGGCCGATGAGCAGTTCTTC.

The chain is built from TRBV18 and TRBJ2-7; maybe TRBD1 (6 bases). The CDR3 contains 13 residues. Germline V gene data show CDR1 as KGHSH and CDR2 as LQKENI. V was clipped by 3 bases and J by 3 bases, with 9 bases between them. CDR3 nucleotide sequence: TGTGCCAGCTCACCGGGGGCGGGCTACGAGCAGTACTTC. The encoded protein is CASSPGAGYEQYF.

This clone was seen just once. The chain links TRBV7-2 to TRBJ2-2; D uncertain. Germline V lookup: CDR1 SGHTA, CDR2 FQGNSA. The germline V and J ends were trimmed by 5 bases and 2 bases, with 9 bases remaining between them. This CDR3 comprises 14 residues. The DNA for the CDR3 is TGTGCCAGCAGCCTATCTAGAAACACCGGGGAGCTGTTTTTT. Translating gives CASSLSRNTGELFF.

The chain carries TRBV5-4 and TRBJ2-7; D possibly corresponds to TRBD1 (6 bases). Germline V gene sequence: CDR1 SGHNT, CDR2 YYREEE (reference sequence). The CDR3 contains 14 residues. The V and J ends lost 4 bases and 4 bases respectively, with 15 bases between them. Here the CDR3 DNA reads TGTGCCAGCAGCCCCGGGACAAACCCTTACGAGCAGTACTTC. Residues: CASSPGTNPYEQYF. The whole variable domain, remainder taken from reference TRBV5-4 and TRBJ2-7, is ETGVTQSPTHLIKTRGQQVTLRCSSQSGHNTVSWYQQALGQGPQFIFQYYREEENGRGNFPPRFSGLQFPNYSSELNVNALELDDSALYLCASSPGTNPYEQYFGPGTRLTVT.